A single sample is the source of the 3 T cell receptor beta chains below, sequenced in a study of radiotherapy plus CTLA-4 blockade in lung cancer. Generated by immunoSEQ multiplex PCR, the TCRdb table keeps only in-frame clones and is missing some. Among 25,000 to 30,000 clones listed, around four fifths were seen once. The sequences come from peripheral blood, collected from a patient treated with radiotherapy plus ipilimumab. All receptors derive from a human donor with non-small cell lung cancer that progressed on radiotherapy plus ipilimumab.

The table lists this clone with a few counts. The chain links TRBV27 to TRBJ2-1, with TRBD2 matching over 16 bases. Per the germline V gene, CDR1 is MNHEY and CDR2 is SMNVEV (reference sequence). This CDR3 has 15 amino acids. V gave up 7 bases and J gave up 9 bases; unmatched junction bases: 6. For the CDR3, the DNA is TGTGCCAGCACCGGGACTAGCGGGAGGGTTATTGAGCAGTTCTTC. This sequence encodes CASTGTSGRVIEQFF.

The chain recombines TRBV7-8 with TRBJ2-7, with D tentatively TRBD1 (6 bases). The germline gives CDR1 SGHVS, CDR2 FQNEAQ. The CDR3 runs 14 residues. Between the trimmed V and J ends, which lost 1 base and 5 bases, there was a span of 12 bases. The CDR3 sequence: CASSLEAGANEQYF. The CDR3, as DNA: TGTGCCAGCAGCTTAGAGGCAGGGGCGAACGAGCAGTACTTC.

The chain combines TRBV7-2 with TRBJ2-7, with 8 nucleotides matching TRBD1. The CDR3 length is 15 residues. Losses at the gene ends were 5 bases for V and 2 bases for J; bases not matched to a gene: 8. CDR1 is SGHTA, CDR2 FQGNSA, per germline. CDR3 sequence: CASSPSRDRTYEQYF. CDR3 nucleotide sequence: TGTGCCAGCAGCCCCTCCAGGGACAGGACCTACGAGCAGTACTTC.